These 6 T cell receptor beta chains were all obtained from the same sample, sequenced in a study of shared clonotypes between healthy human individuals. Profiled with immunoSEQ multiplex PCR; TCRdb holds only in-frame clones, not every one. The repertoire holds over a million clones, with around 97% as singletons. Sequencing was done on a sample of naive CD4+ T cells sorted from blood. The subset: CD45RA+ positively selected. These receptors originate from a man between 25 and 39 years old in good health.

The gene calls are TRBV10-3 and TRBJ2-7; D may be TRBD2 (5 bases). Per the germline V gene, CDR1 is ENHRY and CDR2 is SYGVKD. This CDR3 is 13 amino acids long. V lost 8 bases and J 2 bases, leaving 13 bases between the germline ends. CDR3 bases: TGTGCCATCGCCACCGGAGGCGCCTACGAGCAGTACTTC. Protein product: CAIATGGAYEQYF.

This chain links TRBV15 with TRBJ2-3; D remains ambiguous. CDR1 LNHNV and CDR2 YYDKDF come from the germline V gene (reference sequence). The CDR3 runs to 14 residues. The V end lost 5 bases, the J end lost 1 base, and 10 bases lay between the germline ends. The chain's CDR3 is CATSSRYGTDTQYF. CDR3 nucleotides: TGTGCCACCAGCTCAAGGTATGGCACAGATACGCAGTATTTT.

The chain has TRBV27 and TRBJ2-1, with 10 positions matching TRBD2. The CDR3 is 16 residues long. Per the germline V gene, CDR1 is MNHEY and CDR2 is SMNVEV (reference sequence). Trimming took 8 bases from V and 9 from J; bases not matched to a gene: 16. CDR3 in amino acids: CASRVLLAGDRSEQFF. The CDR3 bases are TGTGCCAGCCGGGTGCTCCTAGCGGGAGATAGGAGTGAGCAGTTCTTC.

The chain couples TRBV9 to TRBJ2-5; D is perhaps TRBD2 (6 bases). The CDR3 runs to 16 residues. V lost 2 bases, J lost 2 bases, and 16 bases lay in between. Germline V gives CDR1 SGDLS, CDR2 YYNGEE. The CDR3 DNA is TGTGCCAGCAGCGTCGATGGGAGGAAGGCGCAAGAGACCCAGTACTTC. It encodes CASSVDGRKAQETQYF.

The rearrangement links TRBV6-1 to TRBJ1-3; D remains ambiguous. V shed 7 bases and J shed 4 bases, with 8 bases lying between them. The CDR3 contains 12 residues. CDR1 and CDR2 from the germline V gene are MNHNS and SASEGT. The DNA of the CDR3 is TGTGCCAGCAATCGCAGAGGAAACACCATATATTTT. Its translation: CASNRRGNTIYF.

This clone has just one count. The CDR3 DNA reads TGTGCCAGCAGTTGGGGACAGTCTAGCACAGATACGCAGTATTTT. Protein product: CASSWGQSSTDTQYF. The chain links TRBV6-5 to TRBJ2-3, with TRBD1 identical over 7 bases. The length of the CDR3 is 15 residues. Looked up from germline, CDR1 is MNHEY and CDR2 is SVGAGI. The ends lost 4 bases at V and 0 bases at J; junction bases unmatched: 4.